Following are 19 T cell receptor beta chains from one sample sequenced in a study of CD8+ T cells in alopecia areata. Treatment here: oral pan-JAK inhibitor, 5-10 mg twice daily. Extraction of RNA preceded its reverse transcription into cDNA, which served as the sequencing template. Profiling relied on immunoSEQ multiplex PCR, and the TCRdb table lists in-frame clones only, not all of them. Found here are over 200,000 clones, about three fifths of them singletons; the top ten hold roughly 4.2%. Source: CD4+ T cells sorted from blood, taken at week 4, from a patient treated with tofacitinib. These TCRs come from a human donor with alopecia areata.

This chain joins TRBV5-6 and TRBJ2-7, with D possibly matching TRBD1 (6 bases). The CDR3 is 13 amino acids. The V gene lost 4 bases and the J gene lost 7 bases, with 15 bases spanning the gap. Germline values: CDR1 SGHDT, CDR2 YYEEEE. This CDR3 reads CASSAQGNREQYF. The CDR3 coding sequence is TGTGCCAGCAGCGCACAGGGCAATCGGGAGCAGTACTTC.

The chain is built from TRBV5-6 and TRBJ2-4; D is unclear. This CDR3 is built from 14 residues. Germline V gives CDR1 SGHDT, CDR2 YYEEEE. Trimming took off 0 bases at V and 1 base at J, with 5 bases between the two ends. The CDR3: CASSLALAKNIQYF. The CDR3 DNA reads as TGTGCCAGCAGCTTGGCGCTGGCCAAAAACATTCAGTACTTC.

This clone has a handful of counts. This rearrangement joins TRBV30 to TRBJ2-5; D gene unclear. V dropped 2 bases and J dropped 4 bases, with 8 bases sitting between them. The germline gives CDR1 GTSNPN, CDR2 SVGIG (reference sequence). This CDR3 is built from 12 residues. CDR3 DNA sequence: TGTGCCTGGAGTTCTGCAAGAGAGACCCAGTACTTC. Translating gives CAWSSARETQYF.

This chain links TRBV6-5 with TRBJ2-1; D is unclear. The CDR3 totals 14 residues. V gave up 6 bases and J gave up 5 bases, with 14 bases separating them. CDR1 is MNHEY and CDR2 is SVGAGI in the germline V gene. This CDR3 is CASSLLFRDNEQFF. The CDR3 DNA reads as TGTGCCAGCAGCTTACTATTCCGGGACAATGAGCAGTTCTTC.

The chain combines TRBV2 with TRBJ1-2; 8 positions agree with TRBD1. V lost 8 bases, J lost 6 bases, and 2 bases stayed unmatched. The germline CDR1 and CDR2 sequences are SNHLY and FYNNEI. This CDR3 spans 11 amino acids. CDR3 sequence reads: CASQGADGYTF. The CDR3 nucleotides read TGTGCCAGCCAGGGGGCAGATGGCTACACCTTC.

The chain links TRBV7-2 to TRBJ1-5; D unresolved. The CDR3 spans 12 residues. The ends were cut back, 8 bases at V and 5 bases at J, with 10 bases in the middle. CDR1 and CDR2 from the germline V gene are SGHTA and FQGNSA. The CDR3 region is CASSTGHQPQHF. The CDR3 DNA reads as TGTGCCAGCTCGACGGGCCATCAGCCCCAGCATTTT.

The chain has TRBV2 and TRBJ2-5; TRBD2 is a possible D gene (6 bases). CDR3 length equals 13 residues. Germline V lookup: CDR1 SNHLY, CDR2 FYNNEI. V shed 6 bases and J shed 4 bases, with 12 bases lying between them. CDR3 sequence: CASSALTRETQYF. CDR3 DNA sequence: TGTGCCAGCAGCGCCCTGACTAGAGAGACCCAGTACTTC.

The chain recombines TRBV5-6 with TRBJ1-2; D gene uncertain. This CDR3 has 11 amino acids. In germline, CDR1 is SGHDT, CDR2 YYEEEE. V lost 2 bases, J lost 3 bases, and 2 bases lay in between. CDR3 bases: TGTGCCAGCAGCTTCGACTATGGCTACACCTTC. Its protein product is CASSFDYGYTF. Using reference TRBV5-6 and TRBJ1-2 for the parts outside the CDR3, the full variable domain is DAGVTQSPTHLIKTRGQQVTLRCSPKSGHDTVSWYQQALGQGPQFIFQYYEEEERQRGNFPDRFSGHQFPNYSSELNVNALLLGDSALYLCASSFDYGYTFGSGTRLTVV.

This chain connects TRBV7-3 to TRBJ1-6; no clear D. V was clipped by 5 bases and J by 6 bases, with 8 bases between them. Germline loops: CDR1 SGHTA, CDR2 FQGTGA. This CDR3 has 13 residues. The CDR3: CASSQSRNSPLHF. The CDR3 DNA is TGTGCCAGCAGCCAGAGTCGTAATTCACCCCTCCACTTT.

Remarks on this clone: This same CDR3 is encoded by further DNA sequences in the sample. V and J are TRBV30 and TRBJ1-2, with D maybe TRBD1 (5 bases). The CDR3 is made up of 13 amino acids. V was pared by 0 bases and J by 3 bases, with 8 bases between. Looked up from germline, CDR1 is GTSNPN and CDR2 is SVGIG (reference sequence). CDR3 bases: TGTGCCTGGAGTGTAGGGGTTGACTATGGCTACACCTTC. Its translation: CAWSVGVDYGYTF. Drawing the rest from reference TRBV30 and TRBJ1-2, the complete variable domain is SQTIHQWPATLVQPVGSPLSLECTVEGTSNPNLYWYRQAAGRGLQLLFYSVGIGQISSEVPQNLSASRPQDRQFILSSKKLLLSDSGFYLCAWSVGVDYGYTFGSGTRLTVV.

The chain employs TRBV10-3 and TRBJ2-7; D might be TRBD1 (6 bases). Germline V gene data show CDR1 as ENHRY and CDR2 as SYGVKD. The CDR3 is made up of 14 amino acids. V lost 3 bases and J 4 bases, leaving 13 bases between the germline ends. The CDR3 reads CAISDGRTAYEQYF. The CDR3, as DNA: TGTGCCATCAGTGATGGCCGGACAGCATACGAGCAGTACTTC.

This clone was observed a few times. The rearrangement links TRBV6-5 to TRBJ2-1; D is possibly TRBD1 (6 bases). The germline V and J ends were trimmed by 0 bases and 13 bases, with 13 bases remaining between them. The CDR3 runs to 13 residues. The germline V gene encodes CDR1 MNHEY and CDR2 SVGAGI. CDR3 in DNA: TGTGCCAGCAGTTACTCACCGGGACACGGTCAGTTCTTC. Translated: CASSYSPGHGQFF.

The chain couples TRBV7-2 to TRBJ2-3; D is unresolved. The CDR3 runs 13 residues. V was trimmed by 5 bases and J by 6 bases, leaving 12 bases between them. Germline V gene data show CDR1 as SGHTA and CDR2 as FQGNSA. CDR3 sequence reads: CASSPITWDTQYF. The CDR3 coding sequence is TGTGCCAGCAGCCCAATCACTTGGGATACGCAGTATTTT.

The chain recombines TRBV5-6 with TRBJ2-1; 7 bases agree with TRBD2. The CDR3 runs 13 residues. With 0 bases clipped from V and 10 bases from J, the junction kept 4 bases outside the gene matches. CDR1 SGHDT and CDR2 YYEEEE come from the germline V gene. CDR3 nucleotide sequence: TGTGCCAGCAGCTTGGAGCGGGATTCAGAGCAGTTCTTC. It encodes CASSLERDSEQFF.

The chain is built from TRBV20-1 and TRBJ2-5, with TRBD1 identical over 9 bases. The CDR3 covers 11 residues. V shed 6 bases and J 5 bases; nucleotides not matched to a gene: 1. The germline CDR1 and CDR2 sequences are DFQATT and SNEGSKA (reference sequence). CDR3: CSAGTGETQYF. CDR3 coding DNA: TGCAGTGCAGGGACAGGGGAGACCCAGTACTTC.

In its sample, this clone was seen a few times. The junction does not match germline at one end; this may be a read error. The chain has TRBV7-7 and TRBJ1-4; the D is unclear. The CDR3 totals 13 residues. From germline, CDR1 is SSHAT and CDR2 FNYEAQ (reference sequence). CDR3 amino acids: CASSRTPTEKLFF. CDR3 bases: TGTGCTAGCAGCCGTACGCCCACCGAAAAACTGTTTTTT.

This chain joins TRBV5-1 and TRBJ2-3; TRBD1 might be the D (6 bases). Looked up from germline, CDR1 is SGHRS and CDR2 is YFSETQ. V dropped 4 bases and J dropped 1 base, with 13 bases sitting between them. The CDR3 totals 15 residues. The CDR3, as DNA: TGCGCCAGCAGCCCGCAGACAGGACGCACAGATACGCAGTATTTT. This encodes CASSPQTGRTDTQYF.

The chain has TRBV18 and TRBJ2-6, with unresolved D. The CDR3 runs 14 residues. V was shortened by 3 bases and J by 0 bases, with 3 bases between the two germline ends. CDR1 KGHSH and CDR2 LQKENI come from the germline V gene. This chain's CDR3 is CASSPISGANVLTF. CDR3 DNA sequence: TGTGCCAGCTCACCTATCTCTGGGGCCAACGTCCTGACTTTC.

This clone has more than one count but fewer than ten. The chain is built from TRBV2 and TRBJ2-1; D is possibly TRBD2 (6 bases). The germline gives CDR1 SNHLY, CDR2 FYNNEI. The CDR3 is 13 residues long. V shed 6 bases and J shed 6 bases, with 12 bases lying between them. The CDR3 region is CASRTSRGNEQFF. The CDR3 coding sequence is TGTGCCAGCAGGACCTCGCGGGGCAATGAGCAGTTCTTC.